What follows are 9 T cell receptor beta chains derived from one specimen sequenced in a study of Ad26.COV2.S vaccination and SARS-CoV-2 variants. TCRdb's copy holds only in-frame clones and misses some; the assay was immunoSEQ multiplex PCR. The repertoire consists of about 350,000 clones, with roughly 90% occurring once and the leading ten covering 6.4%. Treatment reported: around 19 received Ad26.COV2.S at low or high dose, single or two shots; five or six received placebo; per-sample allocation not given. Day 63 following the first vaccine or placebo injection was when the samples were taken. The sample here was peripheral blood, taken in a trial of Ad26.COV2.S vaccine versus placebo. All receptors come from a person aged 18 to 59 who received the Ad26.COV2.S COVID-19 vaccine or a placebo.

This sequence joins TRBV12-3 or TRBV12-4 and TRBJ1-2, with D possibly TRBD1 on 6 matching bases. Trimming removed 2 bases from V and 4 bases from J, with 8 bases in between. This CDR3 spans 13 amino acids. The CDR3 DNA reads as TGTGCCAGCAGTTTAAAGGGGGGCTATGGCTACACCTTC. This sequence encodes CASSLKGGYGYTF.

V gene TRBV10-3 combines with J gene TRBJ1-6, with a possible D match to TRBD1 (5 bases). From germline, CDR1 is ENHRY and CDR2 SYGVKD. The germline V and J ends were trimmed by 3 bases and 7 bases, with 16 bases remaining between them. CDR3 length: 16 amino acids. CDR3 in amino acids: CAISDNLQAVNSPLHF. CDR3 DNA sequence: TGTGCCATCAGTGACAACCTACAGGCAGTGAATTCACCCCTCCACTTT.

This chain uses TRBV5-6 with TRBJ2-3; either TRBD1 or TRBD2 may supply D (6 bases each). CDR3 length equals 17 residues. The germline V and J ends were trimmed by 1 base and 4 bases, with 19 bases remaining between them. Germline values: CDR1 SGHDT, CDR2 YYEEEE. The CDR3 spells CASSLRGRGGFADTQYF. CDR3 DNA: TGTGCCAGCAGCTTGCGGGGGCGAGGGGGGTTTGCAGATACGCAGTATTTT.

This rearrangement joins TRBV10-3 to TRBJ2-2; D remains ambiguous. Germline values: CDR1 ENHRY, CDR2 SYGVKD. Trimming took 4 bases from V and 7 from J, leaving 10 bases between them. The CDR3 is made up of 13 amino acids. CDR3: CAISVDGDGELFF. The CDR3 bases are TGTGCCATCAGTGTTGATGGGGACGGGGAGCTGTTTTTT.

The chain combines TRBV30 with TRBJ1-2, with TRBD1 identical over 9 bases. V shed 5 bases and J 4 bases; nucleotides not matched to a gene: 11. The CDR3 totals 15 residues. Germline CDR1 reads GTSNPN; CDR2 reads SVGIG (reference sequence). The CDR3 sequence: CAWGGGGTGTYGYTF. DNA of the CDR3: TGTGCCTGGGGCGGAGGGGGGACAGGGACCTATGGCTACACCTTC.

The gene calls are TRBV27 and TRBJ1-5; 7 bases match TRBD1. CDR1 and CDR2 from the germline V gene are MNHEY and SMNVEV (reference sequence). This CDR3 contains 17 residues. The ends lost 4 bases at V and 1 base at J; junction bases unmatched: 10. The CDR3 here is CASSYSTTGSSNQPQHF. In DNA, the CDR3 is TGTGCCAGCAGTTACTCCACGACAGGGAGCAGCAATCAGCCCCAGCATTTT.

DNA for the CDR3: TGTGCCAGCAGCTATGGACAGGGGGAGGCCGGGGAGCTGTTTTTT. Translation: CASSYGQGEAGELFF. This rearrangement joins TRBV7-9 to TRBJ2-2; 10 bases are a match to TRBD1. This CDR3 is built from 15 residues. V dropped 4 bases and J dropped 6; count of bases not matched to a gene: 5. Germline loops: CDR1 SEHNR, CDR2 FQNEAQ (reference sequence). Full variable domain (rest looked up from reference TRBV7-9 and TRBJ2-2): DTGVSQNPRHKITKRGQNVTFRCDPISEHNRLYWYRQTLGQGPEFLTYFQNEAQLEKSRLLSDRFSAERPKGSFSTLEIQRTEQGDSAMYLCASSYGQGEAGELFFGEGSRLTVL.

The chain employs TRBV30 and TRBJ2-7; D remains ambiguous. The germline V and J ends were trimmed by 1 base and 3 bases, with 10 bases remaining between them. Germline V lookup: CDR1 GTSNPN, CDR2 SVGIG (reference sequence). CDR3 length: 13 residues. The CDR3 nucleotides are TGTGCCTGGAGTGACGGACGGAGCTACGAGCAGTACTTC. Translating gives CAWSDGRSYEQYF.

At least ten counts were recorded for this clone. J is TRBJ2-2 and V is TRBV10-3; D gene unclear. The CDR3 totals 12 residues. V shed 3 bases and J shed 5 bases, with 4 bases lying between them. Per the germline V gene, CDR1 is ENHRY and CDR2 is SYGVKD. Here the CDR3 reads CAISEPTGELFF. The CDR3 nucleotides read TGTGCCATCAGTGAACCGACCGGGGAGCTGTTTTTT.